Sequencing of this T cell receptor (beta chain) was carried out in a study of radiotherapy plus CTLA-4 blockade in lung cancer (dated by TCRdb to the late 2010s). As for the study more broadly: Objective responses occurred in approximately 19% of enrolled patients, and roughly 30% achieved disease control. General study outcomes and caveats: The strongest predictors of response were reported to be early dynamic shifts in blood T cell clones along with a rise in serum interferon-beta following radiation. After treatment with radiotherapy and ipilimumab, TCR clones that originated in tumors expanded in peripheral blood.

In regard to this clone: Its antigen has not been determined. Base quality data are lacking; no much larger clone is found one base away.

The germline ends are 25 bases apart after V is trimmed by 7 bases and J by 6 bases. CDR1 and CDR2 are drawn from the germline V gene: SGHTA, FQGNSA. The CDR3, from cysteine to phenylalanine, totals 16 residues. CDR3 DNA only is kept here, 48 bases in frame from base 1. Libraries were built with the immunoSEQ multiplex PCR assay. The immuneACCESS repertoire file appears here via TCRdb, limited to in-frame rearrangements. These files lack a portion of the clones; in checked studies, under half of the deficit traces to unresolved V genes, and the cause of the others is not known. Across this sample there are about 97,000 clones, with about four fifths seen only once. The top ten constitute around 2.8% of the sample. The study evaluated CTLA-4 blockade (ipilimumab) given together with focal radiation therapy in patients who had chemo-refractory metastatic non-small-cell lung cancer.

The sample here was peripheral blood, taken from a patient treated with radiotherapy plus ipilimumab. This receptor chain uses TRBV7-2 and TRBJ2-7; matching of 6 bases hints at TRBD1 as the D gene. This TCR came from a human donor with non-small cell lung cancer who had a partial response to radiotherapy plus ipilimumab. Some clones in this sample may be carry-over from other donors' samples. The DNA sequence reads TGTGCCAGCATCTCCGGGACACCCTCCTGGCCTGGCGAGCAGTACTTC. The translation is CASISGTPSWPGEQYF.